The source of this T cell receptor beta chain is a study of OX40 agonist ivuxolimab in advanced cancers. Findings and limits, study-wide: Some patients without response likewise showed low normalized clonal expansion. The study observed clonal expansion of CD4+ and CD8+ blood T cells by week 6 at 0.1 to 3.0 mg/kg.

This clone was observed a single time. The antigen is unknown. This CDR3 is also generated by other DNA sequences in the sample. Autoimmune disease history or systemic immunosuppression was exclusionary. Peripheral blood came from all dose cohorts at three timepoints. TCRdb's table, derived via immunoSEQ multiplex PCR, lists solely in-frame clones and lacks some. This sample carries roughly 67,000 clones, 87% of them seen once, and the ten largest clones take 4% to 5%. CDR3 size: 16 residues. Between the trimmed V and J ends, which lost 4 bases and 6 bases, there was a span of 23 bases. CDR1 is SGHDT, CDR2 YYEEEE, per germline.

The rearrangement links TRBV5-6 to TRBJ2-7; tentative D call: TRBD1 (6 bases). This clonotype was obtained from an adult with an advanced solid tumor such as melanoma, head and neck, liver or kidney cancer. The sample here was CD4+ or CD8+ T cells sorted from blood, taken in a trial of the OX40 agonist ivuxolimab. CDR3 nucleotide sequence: TGTGCCAGCAGCAACCAGATACAGGGTCCCCGTCGCGAGCAGTACTTC. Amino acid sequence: CASSNQIQGPRREQYF.